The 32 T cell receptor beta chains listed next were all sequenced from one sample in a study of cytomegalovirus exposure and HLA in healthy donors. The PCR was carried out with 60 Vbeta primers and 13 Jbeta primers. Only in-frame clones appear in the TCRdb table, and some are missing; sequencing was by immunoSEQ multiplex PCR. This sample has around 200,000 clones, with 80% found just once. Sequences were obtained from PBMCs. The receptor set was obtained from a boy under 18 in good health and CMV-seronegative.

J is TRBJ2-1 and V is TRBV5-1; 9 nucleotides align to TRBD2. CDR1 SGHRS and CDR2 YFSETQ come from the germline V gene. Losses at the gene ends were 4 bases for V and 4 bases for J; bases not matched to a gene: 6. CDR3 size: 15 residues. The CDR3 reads CASSTRLAAYNEQFF. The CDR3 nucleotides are TGCGCCAGCAGCACCCGACTAGCGGCTTACAATGAGCAGTTCTTC.

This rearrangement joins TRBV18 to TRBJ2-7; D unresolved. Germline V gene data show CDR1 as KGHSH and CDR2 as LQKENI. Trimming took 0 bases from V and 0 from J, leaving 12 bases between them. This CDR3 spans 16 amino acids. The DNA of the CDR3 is TGTGCCAGCTCACCACCGACGGCAGCTAGCTCCTACGAGCAGTACTTC. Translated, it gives CASSPPTAASSYEQYF.

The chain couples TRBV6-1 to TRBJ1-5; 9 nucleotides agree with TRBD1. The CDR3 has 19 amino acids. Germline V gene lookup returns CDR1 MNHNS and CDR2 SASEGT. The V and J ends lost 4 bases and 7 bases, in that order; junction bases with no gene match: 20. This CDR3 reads CASSANMATKGTGSQPQHF. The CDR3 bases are TGTGCCAGCAGTGCCAATATGGCGACTAAGGGGACAGGGAGCCAGCCCCAGCATTTT.

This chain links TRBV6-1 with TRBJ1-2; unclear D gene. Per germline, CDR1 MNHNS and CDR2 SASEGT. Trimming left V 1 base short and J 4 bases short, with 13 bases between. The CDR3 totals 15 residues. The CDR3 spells CASSEVYGEGYGYTF. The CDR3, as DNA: TGTGCCAGCAGTGAAGTATACGGGGAGGGCTATGGCTACACCTTC.

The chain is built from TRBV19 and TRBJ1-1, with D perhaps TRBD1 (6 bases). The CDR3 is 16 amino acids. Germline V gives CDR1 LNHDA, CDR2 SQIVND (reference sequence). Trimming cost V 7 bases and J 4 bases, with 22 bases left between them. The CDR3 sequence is CASTETWGGLGTEAFF. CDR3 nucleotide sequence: TGTGCCAGTACCGAAACATGGGGGGGCTTGGGCACTGAAGCTTTCTTT.

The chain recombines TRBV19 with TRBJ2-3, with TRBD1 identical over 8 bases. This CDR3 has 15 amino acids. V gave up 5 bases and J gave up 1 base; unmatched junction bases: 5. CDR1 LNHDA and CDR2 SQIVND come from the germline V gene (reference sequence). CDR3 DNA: TGTGCCAGTAGTCGCCAGGGGGCAGGCACAGATACGCAGTATTTT. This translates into CASSRQGAGTDTQYF.

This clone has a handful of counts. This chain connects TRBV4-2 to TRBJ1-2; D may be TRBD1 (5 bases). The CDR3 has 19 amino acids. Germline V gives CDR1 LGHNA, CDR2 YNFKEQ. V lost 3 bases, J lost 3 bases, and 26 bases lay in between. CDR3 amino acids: CASSHEGTTMGGIDYGYTF. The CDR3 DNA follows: TGTGCCAGCAGCCACGAAGGGACTACTATGGGGGGAATCGACTATGGCTACACCTTC.

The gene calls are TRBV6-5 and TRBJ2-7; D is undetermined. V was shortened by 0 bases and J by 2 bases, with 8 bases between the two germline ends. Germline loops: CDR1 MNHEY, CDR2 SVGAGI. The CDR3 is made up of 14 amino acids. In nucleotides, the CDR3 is TGTGCCAGCAGTTACTCCGACGGAGCCTACGAGCAGTACTTC. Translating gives CASSYSDGAYEQYF.

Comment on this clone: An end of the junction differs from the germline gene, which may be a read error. In DNA, the CDR3 is TGTTCCAGCAGCTTAGCGCGGCGGGAGAATGGGTCGCAGTATTTT. It is translated as CSSSLARRENGSQYF. The chain employs TRBV7-9 and TRBJ2-3; 7 positions match TRBD2. Per the germline V gene, CDR1 is SEHNR and CDR2 is FQNEAQ (reference sequence). CDR3 length: 15 residues.

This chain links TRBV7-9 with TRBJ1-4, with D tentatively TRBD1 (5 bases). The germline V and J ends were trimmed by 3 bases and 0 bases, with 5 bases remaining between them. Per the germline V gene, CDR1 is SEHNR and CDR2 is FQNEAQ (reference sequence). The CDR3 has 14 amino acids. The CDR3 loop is CASSLGPTNEKLFF. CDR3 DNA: TGTGCCAGCAGCTTGGGGCCAACTAATGAAAAACTGTTTTTT.

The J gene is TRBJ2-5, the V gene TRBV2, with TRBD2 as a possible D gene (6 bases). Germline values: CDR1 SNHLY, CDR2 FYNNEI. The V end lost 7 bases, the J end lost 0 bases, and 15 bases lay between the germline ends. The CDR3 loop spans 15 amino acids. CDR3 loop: CASKYDGGNQETQYF. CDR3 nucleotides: TGTGCCAGCAAATATGACGGGGGAAACCAAGAGACCCAGTACTTC.

CDR3 bases: TGTGCCAGCAGCTATTGGACAGGAGAACTTAGCAATCAGCCCCAGCATTTT. This gives the protein CASSYWTGELSNQPQHF. The chain links TRBV7-9 to TRBJ1-5; 7 bases are a match to TRBD1. This CDR3 is 17 amino acids long. The V segment lost 4 bases and the J segment 0 bases; nucleotides outside the gene matches: 9. Germline loops: CDR1 SEHNR, CDR2 FQNEAQ (reference sequence).

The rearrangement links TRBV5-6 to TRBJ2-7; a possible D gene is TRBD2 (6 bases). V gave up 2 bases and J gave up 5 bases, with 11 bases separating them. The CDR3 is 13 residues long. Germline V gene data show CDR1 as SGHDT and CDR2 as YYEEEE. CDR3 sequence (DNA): TGTGCCAGCAGCTTAACTAGCTATAACGAGCAGTACTTC. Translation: CASSLTSYNEQYF.

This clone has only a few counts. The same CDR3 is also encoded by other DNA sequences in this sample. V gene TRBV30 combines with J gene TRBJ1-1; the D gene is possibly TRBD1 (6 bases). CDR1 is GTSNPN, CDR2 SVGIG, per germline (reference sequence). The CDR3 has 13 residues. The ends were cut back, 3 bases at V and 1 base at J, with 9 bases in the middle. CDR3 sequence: CAWSSTGNTEAFF. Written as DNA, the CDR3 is TGTGCCTGGAGCTCGACAGGGAACACTGAAGCTTTCTTT. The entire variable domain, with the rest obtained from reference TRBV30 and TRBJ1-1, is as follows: SQTIHQWPATLVQPVGSPLSLECTVEGTSNPNLYWYRQAAGRGLQLLFYSVGIGQISSEVPQNLSASRPQDRQFILSSKKLLLSDSGFYLCAWSSTGNTEAFFGQGTRLTVV.

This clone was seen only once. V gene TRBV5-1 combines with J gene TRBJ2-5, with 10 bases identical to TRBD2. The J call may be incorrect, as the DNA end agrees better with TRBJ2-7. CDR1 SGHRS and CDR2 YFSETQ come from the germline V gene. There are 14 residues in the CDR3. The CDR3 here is CASSLVLAGTEQYF. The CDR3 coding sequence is TGCGCCAGCAGCTTGGTACTAGCGGGGACCGAGCAGTACTTC.

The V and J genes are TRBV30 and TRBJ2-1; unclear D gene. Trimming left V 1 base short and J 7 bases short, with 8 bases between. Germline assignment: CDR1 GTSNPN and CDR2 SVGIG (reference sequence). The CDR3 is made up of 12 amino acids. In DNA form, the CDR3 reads TGTGCCTGGAGTGGTGTCCAGAATGAGCAGTTCTTC. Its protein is CAWSGVQNEQFF. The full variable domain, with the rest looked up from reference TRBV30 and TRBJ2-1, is SQTIHQWPATLVQPVGSPLSLECTVEGTSNPNLYWYRQAAGRGLQLLFYSVGIGQISSEVPQNLSASRPQDRQFILSSKKLLLSDSGFYLCAWSGVQNEQFFGPGTRLTVL.

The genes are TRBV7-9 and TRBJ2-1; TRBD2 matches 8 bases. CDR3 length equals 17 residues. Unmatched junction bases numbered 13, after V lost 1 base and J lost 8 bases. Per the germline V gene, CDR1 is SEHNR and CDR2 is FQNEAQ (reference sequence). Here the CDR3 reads CASSLGVYGRASDEQFF. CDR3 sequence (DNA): TGTGCCAGCAGCTTAGGGGTTTACGGGAGGGCCTCGGATGAGCAGTTCTTC.

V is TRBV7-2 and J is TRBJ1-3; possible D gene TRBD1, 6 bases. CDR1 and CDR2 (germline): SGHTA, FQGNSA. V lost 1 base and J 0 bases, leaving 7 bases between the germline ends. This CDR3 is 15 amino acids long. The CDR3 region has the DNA TGTGCCAGCAGCTTAGAGGGGGTCTCTGGAAACACCATATATTTT. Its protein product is CASSLEGVSGNTIYF. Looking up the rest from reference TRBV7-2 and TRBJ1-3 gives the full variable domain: GAGVSQSPSNKVTEKGKDVELRCDPISGHTALYWYRQSLGQGLEFLIYFQGNSAPDKSGLPSDRFSAERTGGSVSTLTIQRTQQEDSAVYLCASSLEGVSGNTIYFGEGSWLTVV.

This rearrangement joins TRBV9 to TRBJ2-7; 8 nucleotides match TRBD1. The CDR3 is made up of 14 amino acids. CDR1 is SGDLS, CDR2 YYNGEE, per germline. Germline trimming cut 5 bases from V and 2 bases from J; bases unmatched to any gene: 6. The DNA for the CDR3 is TGTGCCAGCAGTGAGGACAGGGCACCCTACGAGCAGTACTTC. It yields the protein CASSEDRAPYEQYF.

The DNA of the CDR3 is TGTGCCAGCAGTTTATCAGCGGGAGGGCCTGAAGCTTTCTTT. Protein product: CASSLSAGGPEAFF. V and J are TRBV27 and TRBJ1-1; D remains unclear. Germline V gives CDR1 MNHEY, CDR2 SMNVEV (reference sequence). CDR3 length: 14 amino acids. V was trimmed by 0 bases and J by 6 bases, leaving 11 bases between them.

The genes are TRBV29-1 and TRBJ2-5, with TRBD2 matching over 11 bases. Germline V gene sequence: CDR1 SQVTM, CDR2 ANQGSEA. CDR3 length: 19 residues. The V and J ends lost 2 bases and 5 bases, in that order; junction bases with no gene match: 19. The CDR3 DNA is TGCAGCGTTGAACTGCTCGGGGTAGCGGGAGGGCCTATGCGGGAGACCCAGTACTTC. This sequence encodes CSVELLGVAGGPMRETQYF.

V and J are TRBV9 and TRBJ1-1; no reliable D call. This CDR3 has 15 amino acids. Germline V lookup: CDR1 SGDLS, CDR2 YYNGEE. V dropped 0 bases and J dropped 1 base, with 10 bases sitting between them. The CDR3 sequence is CASSVGGLPNTEAFF. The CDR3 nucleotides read TGTGCCAGCAGCGTAGGCGGCCTTCCGAACACTGAAGCTTTCTTT.

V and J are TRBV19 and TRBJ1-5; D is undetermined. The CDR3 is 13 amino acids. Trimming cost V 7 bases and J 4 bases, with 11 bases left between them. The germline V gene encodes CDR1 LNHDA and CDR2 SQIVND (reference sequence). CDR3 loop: CASMLEGNQPQHF. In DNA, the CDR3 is TGTGCCAGTATGTTGGAGGGTAATCAGCCCCAGCATTTT.

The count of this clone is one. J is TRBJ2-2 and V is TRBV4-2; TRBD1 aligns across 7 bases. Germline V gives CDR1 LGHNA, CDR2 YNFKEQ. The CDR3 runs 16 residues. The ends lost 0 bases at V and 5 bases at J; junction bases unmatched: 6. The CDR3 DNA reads TGTGCCAGCAGCCAAGACATAGGACAGGTTACCGGGGAGCTGTTTTTT. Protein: CASSQDIGQVTGELFF.

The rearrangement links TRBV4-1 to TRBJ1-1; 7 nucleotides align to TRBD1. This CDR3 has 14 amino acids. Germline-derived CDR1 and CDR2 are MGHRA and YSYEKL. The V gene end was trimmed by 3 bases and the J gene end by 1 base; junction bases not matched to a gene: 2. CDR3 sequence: CASSHRTGNTEAFF. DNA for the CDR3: TGCGCCAGCAGCCATAGGACAGGGAACACTGAAGCTTTCTTT.

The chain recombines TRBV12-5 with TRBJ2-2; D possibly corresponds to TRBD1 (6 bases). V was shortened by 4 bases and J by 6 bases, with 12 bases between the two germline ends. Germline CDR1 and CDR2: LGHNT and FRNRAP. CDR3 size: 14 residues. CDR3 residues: CASGSQGIPGELFF. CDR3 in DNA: TGTGCTAGTGGTTCCCAGGGGATTCCCGGGGAGCTGTTTTTT.

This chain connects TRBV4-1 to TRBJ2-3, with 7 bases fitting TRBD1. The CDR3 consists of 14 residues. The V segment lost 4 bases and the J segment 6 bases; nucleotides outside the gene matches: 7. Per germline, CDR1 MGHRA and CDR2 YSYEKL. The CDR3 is CASSPKGGLDTQYF. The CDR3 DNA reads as TGCGCCAGCAGCCCTAAAGGGGGCCTGGATACGCAGTATTTT.

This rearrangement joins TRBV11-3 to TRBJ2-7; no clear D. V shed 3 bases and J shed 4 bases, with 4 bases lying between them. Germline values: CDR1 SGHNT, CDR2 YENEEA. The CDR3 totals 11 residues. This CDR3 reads CASSFSYEQYF. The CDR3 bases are TGTGCCAGCAGCTTCAGTTACGAGCAGTACTTC. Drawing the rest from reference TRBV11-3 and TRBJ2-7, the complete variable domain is EAGVVQSPRYKIIEKKQPVAFWCNPISGHNTLYWYLQNLGQGPELLIRYENEEAVDDSQLPKDRFSAERLKGVDSTLKIQPAELGDSAVYLCASSFSYEQYFGPGTRLTVT.

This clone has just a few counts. In nucleotides, the CDR3 is TGCAGCGTTCGGACAGGGGGCGATGGCTACACCTTC. Translated, it gives CSVRTGGDGYTF. The V and J genes are TRBV29-1 and TRBJ1-2; 11 nucleotides align to TRBD1. The CDR3 extends over 12 amino acids. The germline V gene encodes CDR1 SQVTM and CDR2 ANQGSEA. V was pared by 5 bases and J by 6 bases, with 2 bases of the junction left unmatched. Full variable domain (outside the CDR3, taken from reference TRBV29-1 and TRBJ1-2): SAVISQKPSRDICQRGTSLTIQCQVDSQVTMMFWYRQQPGQSLTLIATANQGSEATYESGFVIDKFPISRPNLTFSTLTVSNMSPEDSSIYLCSVRTGGDGYTFGSGTRLTVV.

The CDR3 DNA is TGTGCCAGCAGCGTAGCCCCAGGGGGCTATGGCTACACCTTC. Protein product: CASSVAPGGYGYTF. The chain carries TRBV9 and TRBJ1-2; 7 bases line up with TRBD1. CDR3 length: 14 amino acids. J was trimmed by 4 bases and V by 0 bases; bases with no gene match: 3. Germline CDR1 reads SGDLS; CDR2 reads YYNGEE.

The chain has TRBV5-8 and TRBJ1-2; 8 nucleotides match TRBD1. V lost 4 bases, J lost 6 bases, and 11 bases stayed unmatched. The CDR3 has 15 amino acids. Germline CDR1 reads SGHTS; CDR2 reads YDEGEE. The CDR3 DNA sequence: TGTGCCAGCAGCCCTGGGGTGACAGGGGATAATGGCTACACCTTC. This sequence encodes CASSPGVTGDNGYTF.

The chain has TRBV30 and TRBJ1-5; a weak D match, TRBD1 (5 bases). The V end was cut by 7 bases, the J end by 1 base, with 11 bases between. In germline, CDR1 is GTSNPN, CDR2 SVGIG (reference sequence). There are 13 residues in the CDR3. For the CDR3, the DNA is TGTGCCTTAGATAAGGGGAGCAATCAGCCCCAGCATTTT. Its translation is CALDKGSNQPQHF.